This T cell receptor (beta chain) was recovered during a study of T-cell reconstitution after alpha-beta-depleted transplantation in children. During its preparation, the TCRbeta library received unique molecular identifiers. MiXCR was run by TCRdb on the PCR reads, yielding one entry per CDR3 protein. Of around 440,000 distinct CDR3 sequences listed, about 17% are singletons. Of note for this clonotype: Antigen unknown.

Looked up from germline, CDR1 is SQVTM and CDR2 is ANQGSEA. V gave up 7 bases and J gave up 0 bases, with 16 bases separating them. This CDR3 spans 15 amino acids. General study findings and limits: Two months or so post-transplant, alpha-beta T cells reportedly derived from several hundred expanded graft clones.

This chain joins TRBV29-1 and TRBJ2-1, with D possibly matching TRBD2 (6 bases). The TCR comes from a boy under two years old who had a stem cell transplant for Wiskott-Aldrich syndrome, so the T cells may come from the graft donor. Sequencing used PBMCs, mostly from graft donor cells, obtained 360 days after TCRalphabeta/CD19-depleted stem cell transplant. The CDR3 region is CSALGGTPSYNEQFF. In DNA form, the CDR3 reads TGCAGCGCTCTCGGGGGTACCCCCTCCTACAATGAGCAGTTCTTC.